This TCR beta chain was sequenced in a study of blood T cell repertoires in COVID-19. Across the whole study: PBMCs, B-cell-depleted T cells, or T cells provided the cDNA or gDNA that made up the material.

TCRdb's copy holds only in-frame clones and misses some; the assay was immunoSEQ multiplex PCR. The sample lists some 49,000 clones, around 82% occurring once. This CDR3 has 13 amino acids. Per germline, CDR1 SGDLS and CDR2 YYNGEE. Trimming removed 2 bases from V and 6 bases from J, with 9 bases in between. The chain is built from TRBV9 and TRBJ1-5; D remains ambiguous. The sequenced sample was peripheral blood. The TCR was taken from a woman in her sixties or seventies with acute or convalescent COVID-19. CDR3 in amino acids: CASSVGLFQPQHF. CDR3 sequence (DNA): TGTGCCAGCAGCGTCGGGTTATTTCAGCCCCAGCATTTT.